This T cell receptor (beta chain) was retrieved from a study of OX40 agonist ivuxolimab in advanced cancers. A note on this clone: Its cognate antigen is unknown.

Sampling of blood occurred at baseline, cycle 4 day 1, and cycle 7 day 1. Sequencing was performed with immunoSEQ multiplex PCR; in TCRdb, only in-frame clones are kept and a portion is missing. The sample carries 55,000 to 75,000 clones, around 87% recorded once. Findings of the study overall: In general, CD8+ T cells held more expanded clones than CD4+ did, on average. Partial responders at 0.1-3.0 mg/kg showed near-lowest clonal expansion.

Germline V gene lookup returns CDR1 LNHDA and CDR2 SQIVND (reference sequence). V gave up 5 bases and J gave up 2 bases; unmatched junction bases: 12. This CDR3 spans 17 amino acids. This material consisted of CD4+ or CD8+ T cells sorted from blood, taken in a trial of the OX40 agonist ivuxolimab. The receptor was derived from an adult with an advanced solid tumor such as melanoma, head and neck, liver or kidney cancer. The chain carries TRBV19 and TRBJ2-7; 10 nucleotides line up with TRBD2. CDR3 bases: TGTGCCAGTAGTTTTCCCCCCGGGACTAGCGAAGCCTACGAGCAGTACTTC. Protein sequence: CASSFPPGTSEAYEQYF.